Given below is one T cell receptor beta chain in context. This sample is part of a study of cytomegalovirus exposure and HLA in healthy donors. The wider study: Of the donors genotyped, approximately 410 in all, over 80% fell in the Caucasian-associated ancestry cluster.

This CDR3 has 12 amino acids. Germline lookup yields CDR1 SGHRS and CDR2 YFSETQ. With 10 bases removed from V and 4 bases from J, the gap between germline ends came to 13 bases. The PCR was carried out with 60 Vbeta primers and 13 Jbeta primers. The method was immunoSEQ multiplex PCR; TCRdb's version includes in-frame clones alone and lacks a portion of them. The sample has 75,000 to 90,000 clones, about four fifths seen once. This sequence originates from a male donor in good health and CMV-seropositive. The chain employs TRBV5-1 and TRBJ2-3, with D possibly TRBD2 on 6 matching bases. The sample comprised PBMCs. CDR3 protein: CACSRGSDTQYF. CDR3 nucleotides: TGCGCCTGTAGTCGGGGGTCAGATACGCAGTATTTT.